What follows are 3 T cell receptor beta chains derived from one specimen sequenced in a study of hypomethylating agent response in myelodysplastic syndrome. Sequenced by immunoSEQ multiplex PCR; TCRdb stores in-frame clones only, minus some. This sample has approximately 6,000 clones, with roughly nine tenths found just once. The source material was bone marrow, sampled before or after starting hypomethylating agent treatment for myelodysplastic syndrome (not recorded which). The receptors here all came from a human donor with myelodysplastic syndrome.

The chain combines TRBV4-3 with TRBJ2-3; D not certain. The CDR3 spans 17 residues. V gave up 0 bases and J gave up 1 base, with 14 bases separating them. Germline V gene sequence: CDR1 LGHNA, CDR2 YSLEER. Here the CDR3 reads CASSQDHSAAGTDTQYF. The CDR3 nucleotides are TGCGCCAGCAGCCAAGATCACTCTGCCGCTGGCACAGATACGCAGTATTTT.

The CDR3 protein is CASSSITGAEAFF. The CDR3 nucleotides read TGTGCCAGCAGTTCTATCACAGGGGCTGAAGCTTTCTTT. The gene calls are TRBV27 and TRBJ1-1; 7 positions match TRBD1. Losses at the gene ends were 4 bases for V and 6 bases for J; bases not matched to a gene: 5. The CDR3 contains 13 residues. Germline loops: CDR1 MNHEY, CDR2 SMNVEV (reference sequence).

The J gene is TRBJ2-1, the V gene TRBV2; TRBD1 might be the D (5 bases). Trimming took off 1 base at V and 4 bases at J, with 11 bases between the two ends. In germline, CDR1 is SNHLY, CDR2 FYNNEI. The CDR3 contains 15 residues. CDR3 residues: CASSEDSGAYNEQFF. The DNA for the CDR3 is TGTGCCAGCAGTGAAGATAGTGGGGCTTACAATGAGCAGTTCTTC.